The following is a T cell receptor (beta chain) sequence with its context. The antigen is undetermined. The PCR employed 60 Vbeta primers together with 13 Jbeta primers. Sequenced by immunoSEQ multiplex PCR; TCRdb stores in-frame clones only, minus some. Of tens of thousands of clones in the sample, around 71% were seen once. This sample was included in a study of cytomegalovirus exposure and HLA in healthy donors. Overall study results and limits: TRBV6-2, TRBV6-3 and some other V segments were unresolvable in 87-base-pair reads. Altogether, more than 150 TCR beta chains were recorded as cytomegalovirus-associated.

This CDR3 comprises 18 residues. Germline values: CDR1 SEHNR, CDR2 FQNEAQ (reference sequence). The V end lost 5 bases, the J end lost 1 base, and 18 bases lay between the germline ends. The J gene is TRBJ2-6, the V gene TRBV7-9; tentative D call: TRBD2 (7 bases). The TCR originated in a man aged 25-45 years in good health and CMV-seronegative. Material: PBMCs. CDR3 protein: CASSRRGGITSGANVLTF. CDR3 sequence (DNA): TGTGCCAGCAGCAGGAGGGGGGGGATAACTTCTGGGGCCAACGTCCTGACTTTC.